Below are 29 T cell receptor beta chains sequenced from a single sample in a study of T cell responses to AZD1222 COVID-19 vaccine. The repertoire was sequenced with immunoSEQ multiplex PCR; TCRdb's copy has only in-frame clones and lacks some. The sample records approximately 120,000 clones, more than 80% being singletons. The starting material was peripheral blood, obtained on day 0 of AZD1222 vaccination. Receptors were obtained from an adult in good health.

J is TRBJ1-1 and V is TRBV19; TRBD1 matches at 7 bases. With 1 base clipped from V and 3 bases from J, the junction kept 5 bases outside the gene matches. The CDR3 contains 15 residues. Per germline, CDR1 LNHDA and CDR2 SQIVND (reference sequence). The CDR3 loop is CASSIAAGGYTEAFF. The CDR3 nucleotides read TGTGCCAGTAGTATAGCGGCAGGGGGGTACACTGAAGCTTTCTTT.

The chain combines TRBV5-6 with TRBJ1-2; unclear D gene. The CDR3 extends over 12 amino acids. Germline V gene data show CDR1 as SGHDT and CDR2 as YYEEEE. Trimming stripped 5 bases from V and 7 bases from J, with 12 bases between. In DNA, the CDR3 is TGTGCCAGCAGGGGAGAAGGTCGTGGCTACACCTTC. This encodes CASRGEGRGYTF.

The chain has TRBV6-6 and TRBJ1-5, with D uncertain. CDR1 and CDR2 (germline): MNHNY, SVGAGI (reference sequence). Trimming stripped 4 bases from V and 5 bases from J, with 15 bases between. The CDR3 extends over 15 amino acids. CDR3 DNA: TGTGCCAGCAGTTCCTTAGCTGGCCGAGATCAGCCCCAGCATTTT. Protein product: CASSSLAGRDQPQHF.

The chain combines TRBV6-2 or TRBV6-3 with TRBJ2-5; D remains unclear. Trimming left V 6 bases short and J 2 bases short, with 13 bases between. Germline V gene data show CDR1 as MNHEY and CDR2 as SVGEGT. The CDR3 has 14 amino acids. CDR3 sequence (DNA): TGTGCCAGCAGCTCCGGTCAATTACAAGAGACCCAGTACTTC. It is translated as CASSSGQLQETQYF.

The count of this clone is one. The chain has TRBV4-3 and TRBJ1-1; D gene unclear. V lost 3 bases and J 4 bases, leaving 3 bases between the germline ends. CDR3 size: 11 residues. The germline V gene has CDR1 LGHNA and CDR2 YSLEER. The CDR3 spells CASSQGTEAFF. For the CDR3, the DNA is TGCGCCAGCAGCCAGGGCACTGAAGCTTTCTTT.

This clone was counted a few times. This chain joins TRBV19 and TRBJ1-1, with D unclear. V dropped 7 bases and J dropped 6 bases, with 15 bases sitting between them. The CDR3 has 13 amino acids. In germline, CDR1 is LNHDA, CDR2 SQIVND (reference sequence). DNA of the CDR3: TGTGCCAGTACCGTCGGAGGAGGCGCTGAAGCTTTCTTT. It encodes CASTVGGGAEAFF.

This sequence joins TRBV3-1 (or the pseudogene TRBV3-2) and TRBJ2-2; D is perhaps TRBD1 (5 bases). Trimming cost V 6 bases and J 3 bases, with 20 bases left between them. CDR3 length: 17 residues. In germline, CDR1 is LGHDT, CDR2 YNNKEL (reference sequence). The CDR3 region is CASRHRRTRNDTGELFF. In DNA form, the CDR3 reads TGTGCCAGCAGACATAGGCGGACACGGAACGACACCGGGGAGCTGTTTTTT.

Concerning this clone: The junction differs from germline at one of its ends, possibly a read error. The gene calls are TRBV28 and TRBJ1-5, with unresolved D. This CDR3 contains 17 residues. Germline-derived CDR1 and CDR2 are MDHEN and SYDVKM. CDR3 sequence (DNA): TGTGCCAGCAGTTTATGGGCGACCGACTCTAGCTATCAGCCCCAGCATTTT. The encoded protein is CASSLWATDSSYQPQHF.

The CDR3 sequence is CASSSDTGARRAFF. In DNA, the CDR3 is TGTGCCAGCAGTTCCGATACCGGGGCCCGGCGAGCTTTCTTT. The chain carries TRBV6-5 and TRBJ1-1; tentatively, D is TRBD1 (5 bases). Trimming stripped 4 bases from V and 10 bases from J, with 19 bases between. The CDR3 extends over 14 amino acids. Germline CDR1 and CDR2: MNHEY and SVGAGI.

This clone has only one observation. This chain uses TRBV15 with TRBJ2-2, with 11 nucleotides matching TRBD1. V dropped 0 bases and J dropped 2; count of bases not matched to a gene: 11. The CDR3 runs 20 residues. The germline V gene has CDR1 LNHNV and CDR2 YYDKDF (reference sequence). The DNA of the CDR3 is TGTGCCACCAGCAGAGAGAGGACAGGGGGCATCTGGGGAAACACCGGGGAGCTGTTTTTT. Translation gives CATSRERTGGIWGNTGELFF.

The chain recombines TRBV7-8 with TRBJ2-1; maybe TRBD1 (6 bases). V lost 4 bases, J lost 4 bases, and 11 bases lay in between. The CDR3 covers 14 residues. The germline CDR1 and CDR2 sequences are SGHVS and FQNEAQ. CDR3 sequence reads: CASSSRTAYNEQFF. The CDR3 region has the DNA TGTGCCAGCAGCTCCCGGACAGCTTACAATGAGCAGTTCTTC.

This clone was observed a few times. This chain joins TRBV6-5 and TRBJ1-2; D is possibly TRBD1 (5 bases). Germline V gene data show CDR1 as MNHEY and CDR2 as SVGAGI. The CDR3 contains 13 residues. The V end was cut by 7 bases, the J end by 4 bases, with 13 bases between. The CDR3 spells CASTPGDFYGYTF. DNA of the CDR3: TGTGCCAGCACGCCCGGGGACTTCTATGGCTACACCTTC.

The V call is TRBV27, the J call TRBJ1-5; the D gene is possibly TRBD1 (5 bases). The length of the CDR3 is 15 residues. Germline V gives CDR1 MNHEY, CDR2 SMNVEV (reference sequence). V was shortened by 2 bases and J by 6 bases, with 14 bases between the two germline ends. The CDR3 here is CASSLGGTGGQPQHF. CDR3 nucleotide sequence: TGTGCCAGCAGTTTAGGTGGGACCGGTGGTCAGCCCCAGCATTTT.

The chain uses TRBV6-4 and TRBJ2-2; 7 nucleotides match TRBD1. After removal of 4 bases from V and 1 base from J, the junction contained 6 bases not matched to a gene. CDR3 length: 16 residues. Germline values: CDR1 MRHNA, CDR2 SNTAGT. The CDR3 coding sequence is TGTGCCAGCAGTGGCACCGGGACAGAGAACACCGGGGAGCTGTTTTTT. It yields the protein CASSGTGTENTGELFF.

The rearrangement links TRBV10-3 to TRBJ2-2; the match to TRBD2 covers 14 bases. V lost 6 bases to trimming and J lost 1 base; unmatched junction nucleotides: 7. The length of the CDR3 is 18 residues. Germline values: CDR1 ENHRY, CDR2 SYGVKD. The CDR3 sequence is CAIRKTSGRALNTGELFF. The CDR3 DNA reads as TGTGCCATCAGAAAGACTAGCGGGAGGGCCTTGAACACCGGGGAGCTGTTTTTT.

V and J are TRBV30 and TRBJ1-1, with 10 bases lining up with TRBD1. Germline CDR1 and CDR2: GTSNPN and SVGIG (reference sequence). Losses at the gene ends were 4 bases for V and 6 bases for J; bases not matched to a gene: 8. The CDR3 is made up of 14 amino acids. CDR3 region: CAWNLGDRGAEAFF. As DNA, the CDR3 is TGTGCCTGGAATTTAGGGGACAGGGGCGCTGAAGCTTTCTTT.

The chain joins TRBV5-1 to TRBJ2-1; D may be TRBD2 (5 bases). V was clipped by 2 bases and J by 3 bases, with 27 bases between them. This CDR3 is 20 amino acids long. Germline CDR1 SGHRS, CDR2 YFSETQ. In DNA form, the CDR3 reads TGCGCCAGCAGCTTCCCGCCCCCTAGCAAGCCTAACGTCCTCTACAATGAGCAGTTCTTC. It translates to CASSFPPPSKPNVLYNEQFF.

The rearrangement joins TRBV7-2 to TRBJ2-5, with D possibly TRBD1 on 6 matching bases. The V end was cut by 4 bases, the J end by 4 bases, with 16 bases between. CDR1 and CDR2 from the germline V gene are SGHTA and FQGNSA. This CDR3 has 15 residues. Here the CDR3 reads CASSSQTGIAETQYF. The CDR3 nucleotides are TGTGCCAGCAGCTCCCAAACAGGGATAGCAGAGACCCAGTACTTC.

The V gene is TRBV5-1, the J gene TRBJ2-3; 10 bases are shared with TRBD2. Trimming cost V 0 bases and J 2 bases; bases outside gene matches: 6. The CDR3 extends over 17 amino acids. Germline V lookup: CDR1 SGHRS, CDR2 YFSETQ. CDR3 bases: TGCGCCAGCAGCTTGGGTGGAGCGGGAGGGCCCACAGATACGCAGTATTTT. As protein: CASSLGGAGGPTDTQYF.

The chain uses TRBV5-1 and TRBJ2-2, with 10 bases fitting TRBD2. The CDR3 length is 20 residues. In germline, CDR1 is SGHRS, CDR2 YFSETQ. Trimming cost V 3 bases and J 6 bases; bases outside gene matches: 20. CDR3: CASSSRASGSSGLVAGELFF. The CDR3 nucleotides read TGCGCCAGCAGCTCTAGGGCTAGCGGGAGTAGCGGTTTAGTGGCCGGGGAGCTGTTTTTT.

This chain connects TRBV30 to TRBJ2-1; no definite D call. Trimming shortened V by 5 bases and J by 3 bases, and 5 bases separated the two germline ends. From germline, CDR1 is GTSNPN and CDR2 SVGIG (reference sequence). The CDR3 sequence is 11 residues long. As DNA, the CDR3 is TGTGCCTGGCTCAACTACAATGAGCAGTTCTTC. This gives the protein CAWLNYNEQFF.

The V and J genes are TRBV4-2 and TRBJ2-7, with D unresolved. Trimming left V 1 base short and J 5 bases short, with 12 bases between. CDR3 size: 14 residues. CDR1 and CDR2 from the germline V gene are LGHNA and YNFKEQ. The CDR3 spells CASSQGRRRNEQYF. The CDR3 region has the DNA TGTGCCAGCAGCCAAGGGAGACGGCGTAACGAGCAGTACTTC.

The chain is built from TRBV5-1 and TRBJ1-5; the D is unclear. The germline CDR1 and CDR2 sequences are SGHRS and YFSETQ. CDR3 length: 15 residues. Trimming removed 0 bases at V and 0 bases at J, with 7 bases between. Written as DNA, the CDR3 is TGCGCCAGCAGCTTGGGCGAAAATAGCAATCAGCCCCAGCATTTT. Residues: CASSLGENSNQPQHF.

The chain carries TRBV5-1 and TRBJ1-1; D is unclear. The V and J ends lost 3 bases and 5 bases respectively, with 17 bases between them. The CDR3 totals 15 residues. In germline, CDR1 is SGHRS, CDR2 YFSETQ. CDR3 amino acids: CASSWLPDVQTEAFF. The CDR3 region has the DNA TGCGCCAGCAGCTGGCTGCCGGACGTCCAGACTGAAGCTTTCTTT. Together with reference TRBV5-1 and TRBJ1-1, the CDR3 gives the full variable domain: KAGVTQTPRYLIKTRGQQVTLSCSPISGHRSVSWYQQTPGQGLQFLFEYFSETQRNKGNFPGRFSGRQFSNSRSEMNVSTLELGDSALYLCASSWLPDVQTEAFFGQGTRLTVV.

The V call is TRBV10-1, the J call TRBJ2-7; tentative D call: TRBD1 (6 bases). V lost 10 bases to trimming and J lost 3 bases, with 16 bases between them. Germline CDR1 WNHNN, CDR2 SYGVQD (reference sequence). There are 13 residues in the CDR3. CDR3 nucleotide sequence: TGCGCCACTCCCGAGGGGGTGATCTACGAGCAGTACTTC. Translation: CATPEGVIYEQYF.

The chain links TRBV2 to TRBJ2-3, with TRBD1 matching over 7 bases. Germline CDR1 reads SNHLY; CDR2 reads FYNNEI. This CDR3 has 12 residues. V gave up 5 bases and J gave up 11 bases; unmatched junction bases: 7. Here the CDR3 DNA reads TGTGCCAGCAGTCAAAGACAGGGTGGGCAGTATTTT. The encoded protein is CASSQRQGGQYF.

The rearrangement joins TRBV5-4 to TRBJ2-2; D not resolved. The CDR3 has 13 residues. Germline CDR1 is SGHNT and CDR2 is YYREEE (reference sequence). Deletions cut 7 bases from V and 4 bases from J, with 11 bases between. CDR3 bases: TGTGCCAGCGCCGGAATCGGCACCGGGGAGCTGTTTTTT. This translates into CASAGIGTGELFF.

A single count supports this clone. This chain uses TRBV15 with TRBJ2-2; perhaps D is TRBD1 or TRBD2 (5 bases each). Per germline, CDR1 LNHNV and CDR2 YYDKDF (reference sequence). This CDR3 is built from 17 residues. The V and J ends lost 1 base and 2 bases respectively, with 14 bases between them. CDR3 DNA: TGTGCCACCAGCAGAGGCTTTCGGGACGGTAACACCGGGGAGCTGTTTTTT. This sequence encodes CATSRGFRDGNTGELFF.

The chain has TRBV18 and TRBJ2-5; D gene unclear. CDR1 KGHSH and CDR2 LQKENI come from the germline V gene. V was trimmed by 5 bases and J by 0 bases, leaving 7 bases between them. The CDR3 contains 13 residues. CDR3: CASSSRNQETQYF. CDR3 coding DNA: TGTGCCAGCTCATCGCGGAACCAAGAGACCCAGTACTTC.